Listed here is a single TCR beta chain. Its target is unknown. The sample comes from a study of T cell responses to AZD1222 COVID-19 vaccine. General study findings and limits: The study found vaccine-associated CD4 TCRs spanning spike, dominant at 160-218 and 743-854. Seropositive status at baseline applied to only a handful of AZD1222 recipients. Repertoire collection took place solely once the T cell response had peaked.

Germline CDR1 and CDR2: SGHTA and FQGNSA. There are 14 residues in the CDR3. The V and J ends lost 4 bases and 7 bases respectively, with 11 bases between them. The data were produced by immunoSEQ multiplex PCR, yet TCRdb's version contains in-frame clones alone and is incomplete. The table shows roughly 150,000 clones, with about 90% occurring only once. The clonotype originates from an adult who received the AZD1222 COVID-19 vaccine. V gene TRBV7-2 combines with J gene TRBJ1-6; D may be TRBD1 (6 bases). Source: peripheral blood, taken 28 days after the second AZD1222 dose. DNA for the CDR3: TGTGCCAGCAGCTCAGGGGCCTCAAATTCACCCCTCCACTTT. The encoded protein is CASSSGASNSPLHF.